The source of this T cell receptor beta chain is a study of OX40 agonist ivuxolimab in advanced cancers. Whole-study context: Age averaged around 58 years (range roughly 23 to 79), and 70% to 85% were male.

As for this clone: Its target is not known.

Germline assignment: CDR1 SGHDN and CDR2 FVKESK. Trimming removed 2 bases at V and 9 bases at J, with 9 bases between. The CDR3 totals 12 residues. The assay was immunoSEQ multiplex PCR, and TCRdb's table has in-frame clones only and misses some. The sample lists under 20,000 clones, 80% to 90% occurring once. General study points: Expanded clones tended on average to be more numerous among CD8+ T cells than CD4+.

This clonotype was obtained from an adult with an advanced solid tumor such as melanoma, head and neck, liver or kidney cancer. This specimen was CD4+ or CD8+ T cells sorted from blood, taken in a trial of the OX40 agonist ivuxolimab. This chain connects TRBV14 to TRBJ2-3, with D unresolved. CDR3: CASSQSLTTQYF. CDR3 DNA: TGTGCCAGCAGCCAAAGTCTCACCACGCAGTATTTT. Together with reference TRBV14 and TRBJ2-3, the CDR3 gives the full variable domain: EAGVTQFPSHSVIEKGQTVTLRCDPISGHDNLYWYRRVMGKEIKFLLHFVKESKQDESGMPNNRFLAERTGGTYSTLKVQPAELEDSGVYFCASSQSLTTQYFGPGTRLTVL.